Listed below are T cell receptor beta chains from one sample, sequenced in a study of blood T cells in healthy people across ages. Via MiXCR, TCRdb re-called the 5' RACE reads, giving one row per CDR3 protein. The table shows about 1 million distinct CDR3 sequences, with approximately 25% occurring only once. These same records also appear under a second study, on T cells of mothers and their children.

The sample consisted of blood. Receptors were obtained from a girl aged 2-9 years in good health. Each CDR3 is given with its conserved first and last residue. D genes are given only for firm matches. Not every row has a clone size; where given, it reads once, few, many or a size class.

V	J	D	size	CDR3	DNA
TRBV4-2	TRBJ1-2	TRBD1	.	CASSQDRDSDTTFYGYTF	TGTGCCAGCAGCCAGGACCGGGACAGCGATACGACTTTCTATGGCTACACCTTC
TRBV6-6	TRBJ2-1	TRBD2	.	CASSHSGGSSYNEQFF	TGTGCCAGCAGTCACTCGGGCGGGAGTTCCTACAATGAGCAGTTCTTC
TRBV7-9	TRBJ2-1	.	.	CASSVVADNEQFF	TGTGCCAGCAGCGTAGTGGCGGATAATGAGCAGTTCTTC
TRBV9	TRBJ1-2	.	.	CASSVGPQTYGYTF	TGTGCCAGCAGCGTAGGTCCTCAGACCTATGGCTACACCTTC
TRBV9	TRBJ1-2	.	.	CASSVGTSPNYGYTF	TGTGCCAGCAGCGTAGGTACCAGCCCTAACTATGGCTACACCTTC
TRBV4-3	TRBJ2-5	TRBD1	.	CASSQGWPGQGEETQYF	TGCGCCAGCAGCCAAGGATGGCCCGGACAGGGGGAAGAGACCCAGTACTTC
TRBV7-2	TRBJ2-3	.	once	CASSSVAGHGTDTQYF	TGTGCCAGCAGCTCAGTCGCTGGACACGGCACAGATACGCAGTATTTT
TRBV20-1	TRBJ1-5	.	.	CTPWRDGRDTQHF	TGCACCCCTTGGCGGGATGGGCGAGATACGCAGCATTTT
TRBV7-8	TRBJ2-3	.	few	CASSLGGFEADTQYF	TGTGCCAGCAGCTTAGGAGGGTTTGAGGCAGATACGCAGTATTTT
TRBV18	TRBJ1-1	.	.	CASSLREQNEAFF	TGTGCCAGCTCACTTAGGGAGCAAAACGAAGCTTTCTTT
TRBV12-5	TRBJ2-5	.	few	CASGAGGYQETQYF	TGTGCTAGTGGTGCAGGGGGGTACCAAGAGACCCAGTACTTC
TRBV28	TRBJ2-2	TRBD1	few	CASSHRDSLTGELFF	TGTGCCAGCAGTCACCGGGACAGCTTAACCGGGGAGCTGTTTTTT
TRBV14	TRBJ2-3	.	.	CASSPISRNSDTQYF	TGTGCCAGCAGCCCTATTTCCCGGAACTCAGATACGCAGTATTTT
TRBV6-2/TRBV6-3	TRBJ1-4	.	few	CASNFDGQPNEKLFF	TGTGCCAGCAACTTCGATGGACAGCCGAATGAAAAACTGTTTTTT
TRBV29-1	TRBJ2-7	.	few	CSVEERNGYEQYF	TGCAGCGTTGAAGAGCGTAACGGTTACGAGCAGTACTTC
TRBV24-1	TRBJ2-1	TRBD2	once	CATLGTSGAGNEQFF	TGTGCCACCCTTGGGACTAGCGGAGCAGGAAATGAGCAGTTCTTC
TRBV6-5	TRBJ2-7	.	.	CASSYSTQPSYEQYF	TGTGCCAGCAGTTACTCGACACAGCCCTCCTACGAGCAGTACTTC
TRBV20-1	TRBJ1-2	TRBD1	.	CSAHDRAEYGYTF	TGCAGTGCACACGACAGGGCAGAATATGGCTACACCTTC
TRBV5-1	TRBJ1-4	TRBD1	.	CASSYTTGSEKLFF	TGCGCCAGCAGTTATACGACAGGGAGTGAAAAACTGTTTTTT
TRBV7-9	TRBJ2-3	TRBD2	few	CASSLEVPSGGTDTQYF	TGTGCCAGCAGCTTAGAAGTTCCTAGCGGGGGCACAGATACGCAGTATTTT
TRBV29-1	TRBJ2-1	TRBD2	.	CSVEGLAGSYNEQSF	TGCAGCGTTGAAGGCCTAGCGGGCTCCTACAATGAGCAGTCCTTC
TRBV29-1	TRBJ1-4	TRBD1	.	CSVGERGQAEKLFF	TGCAGCGTCGGGGAACGAGGACAGGCTGAAAAACTGTTTTTT
TRBV9	TRBJ1-4	.	.	CASSVAGGQREKLFF	TGTGCCAGCAGCGTAGCAGGTGGGCAACGGGAAAAACTGTTTTTT
TRBV2	TRBJ2-7	TRBD1	.	CASRLGQGPGYEQYF	TGTGCCAGCAGATTGGGACAGGGTCCTGGCTACGAGCAGTACTTC
TRBV13	TRBJ2-5	TRBD1	few	CASSIGQGLFF	TGTGCCAGCAGCATTGGACAGGGGCTATTCTTC
TRBV2	TRBJ2-5	.	few	CASSRYSVSQETQYF	TGTGCCAGCAGTAGGTACAGTGTGAGCCAAGAGACCCAGTACTTC
TRBV20-1	TRBJ1-5	.	.	CSASSKEGGQPQHF	TGCAGTGCTAGCAGTAAGGAGGGGGGTCAGCCCCAGCATTTT
TRBV28	TRBJ2-3	TRBD1	.	CASSGQGENMDTQYF	TGTGCCAGCAGTGGACAGGGGGAGAATATGGATACGCAGTATTTT
TRBV12-3/TRBV12-4	TRBJ1-1	.	.	CASTPQGTMNTEAFF	TGTGCCAGCACCCCGCAGGGGACTATGAACACTGAAGCTTTCTTT
TRBV20-1	TRBJ1-4	.	many	CSARGVGMGEKLFF	TGCAGTGCTAGAGGGGTAGGGATGGGTGAAAAACTGTTTTTT
TRBV29-1	TRBJ2-5	.	.	CSVEGLEGRDQETQYF	TGCAGCGTTGAAGGGTTGGAGGGCAGAGACCAAGAGACCCAGTACTTC
TRBV12-3/TRBV12-4	TRBJ2-4	.	.	CASSFAGIQYF	TGTGCCAGCAGTTTCGCGGGCATTCAGTACTTC
TRBV5-4	TRBJ2-5	TRBD2	.	CASSPGLAGGLTETQYF	TGTGCCAGCAGCCCAGGACTAGCGGGGGGCCTAACCGAGACCCAGTACTTC
TRBV29-1	TRBJ2-5	.	.	CSVETTGSQETQYF	TGCAGCGTTGAAACGACTGGGAGTCAAGAGACCCAGTACTTC
TRBV28	TRBJ2-7	.	.	CASTLWVGHIYEQYF	TGTGCCAGCACCCTATGGGTTGGACACATCTACGAGCAGTACTTC
TRBV7-6	TRBJ2-7	TRBD1	few	CASSPTLGTGDEQYF	TGTGCCAGCAGCCCGACCCTCGGGACAGGGGACGAGCAGTACTTC
TRBV9	TRBJ1-2	.	.	CASRTPGTGISGYTF	TGTGCCAGCAGGACTCCGGGAACAGGGATCAGTGGCTACACCTTC
TRBV9	TRBJ2-5	.	few	CASSAPSDGPERWETQYF	TGTGCCAGCAGCGCGCCATCAGATGGGCCGGAGAGGTGGGAGACCCAGTACTTC
TRBV28	TRBJ2-7	.	.	CASSLYYRGDIDF	TGTGCCAGCAGTTTATACTATAGGGGGGATATAGACTTC
TRBV7-3	TRBJ2-1	.	.	CASSLGFFDEQFF	TGTGCCAGCAGCTTAGGGTTCTTCGATGAGCAGTTCTTC
TRBV29-1	TRBJ1-2	.	few	CSVKGDGYTF	TGCAGCGTTAAGGGGGATGGCTACACCTTC
TRBV11-2	TRBJ2-7	.	.	CASSLDGGTFVYEQYF	TGTGCCAGCAGCTTAGACGGGGGCACTTTCGTCTACGAGCAGTACTTC
TRBV7-2	TRBJ2-7	TRBD2	few	CASSLGFGLAGEQYF	TGTGCCAGCAGCTTAGGGTTCGGACTAGCGGGCGAGCAGTACTTC
TRBV3-1	TRBJ2-7	TRBD1	.	CASSQRPGQGSYEQYF	TGTGCCAGCAGCCAACGACCGGGACAGGGATCCTACGAGCAGTACTTC
TRBV5-1	TRBJ2-1	.	many	CASSLGGAIYNEQFF	TGCGCCAGCAGCTTGGGAGGAGCGATATACAATGAGCAGTTCTTC
TRBV9	TRBJ1-1	TRBD1	few	CASSSTGEGYVAAFF	TGTGCCAGCAGCTCCACAGGGGAAGGTTACGTTGCAGCTTTCTTT
TRBV11-2	TRBJ2-1	.	few	CASSNFGDHKRQFF	TGTGCCAGCAGCAACTTTGGGGACCACAAGAGGCAGTTCTTC
TRBV28	TRBJ1-2	.	few	CASKGRGSNYGYTF	TGTGCCAGCAAAGGGAGGGGCAGCAACTATGGCTACACCTTC
TRBV29-1	TRBJ1-4	TRBD1	.	CSVLSAGGEKLFF	TGCAGCGTTCTTTCGGCAGGGGGGGAAAAACTGTTTTTT
TRBV6-6	TRBJ2-5	TRBD2	.	CASRPRLAGGETQYF	TGTGCCAGCAGACCCCGACTAGCGGGGGGAGAGACCCAGTACTTC
TRBV24-1	TRBJ2-5	TRBD1	.	CATSETGTGQVETQYF	TGTGCCACCAGTGAGACCGGGACAGGTCAGGTAGAGACCCAGTACTTC
TRBV10-3	TRBJ2-3	TRBD2	.	CAIGTRGDTQYF	TGTGCCATCGGGACTAGAGGAGATACGCAGTATTTT
TRBV11-2	TRBJ2-3	TRBD2	few	CASSLIGLAAFTDTQYF	TGTGCCAGCAGCTTAATAGGTCTAGCGGCTTTCACAGATACGCAGTATTTT
TRBV3-1	TRBJ2-5	.	.	CASTPRTQETQYF	TGTGCCAGCACGCCCCGGACTCAAGAGACCCAGTACTTC
TRBV7-2	TRBJ2-2	.	few	CASSLGMGGTGELFF	TGTGCCAGCAGCTTGGGGATGGGGGGAACCGGGGAGCTGTTTTTT
TRBV29-1	TRBJ2-7	.	.	CSVVGGLNYEQYF	TGCAGCGTTGTGGGGGGACTTAACTACGAGCAGTACTTC
TRBV20-1	TRBJ2-1	.	few	CSARQRVGDRNEQFF	TGCAGTGCTAGACAGAGAGTGGGCGACCGCAATGAGCAGTTCTTC
TRBV20-1	TRBJ2-1	TRBD2	.	CSATLAGVRDEQFF	TGCAGTGCTACTCTAGCGGGGGTACGCGATGAGCAGTTCTTC